This TCR beta chain originates from a study of blood T cell repertoires in COVID-19. The CDR3 totals 16 residues. V dropped 4 bases and J dropped 4 bases, with 20 bases sitting between them. Germline V lookup: CDR1 SGHDT, CDR2 YYEEEE. Here immunoSEQ multiplex PCR was the method, and the copy in TCRdb shows in-frame clones only, minus some. In the table there are around 160,000 clones, approximately 93% of which are singletons. This TCR was sampled from a woman aged 60-75 years with COVID-19, enrolled during active disease. The sample taken for sequencing was peripheral blood. The chain combines TRBV5-6 with TRBJ1-1; D not resolved. The CDR3 region has the DNA TGTGCCAGCAGCCAAACCGGCCACCGGGGAAGCACTGAAGCTTTCTTT. Translation: CASSQTGHRGSTEAFF.